These 14 T cell receptor beta chains came from one sample sequenced in a study of beta chain features in type 1 diabetes. The whole isolated RNA underwent reverse transcription, so sequencing captured expressed TCRB transcripts. Method: immunoSEQ multiplex PCR; TCRdb's copy keeps in-frame clones and lacks some. Here the sample spans almost 350,000 clones, around 19% being singletons. Sequences were obtained from naive CD4+ T cells from blood. These receptors came from a woman aged 18-29 years in good health.

The chain couples TRBV5-1 to TRBJ2-1; 10 nucleotides line up with TRBD2. Germline V gene data show CDR1 as SGHRS and CDR2 as YFSETQ. The CDR3 sequence is 14 residues long. J was trimmed by 7 bases and V by 2 bases; bases with no gene match: 3. CDR3 amino acids: CASSLGTSENEQFF. CDR3 in DNA: TGCGCCAGCAGCTTAGGGACTAGCGAAAATGAGCAGTTCTTC.

The chain is built from TRBV11-1 and TRBJ1-1; 10 bases agree with TRBD1. Germline V gene sequence: CDR1 SGHAT, CDR2 FQDESV (reference sequence). The J segment lost 6 bases and the V segment lost 4 bases, leaving 2 bases of the junction unmatched. This CDR3 contains 13 residues. This chain's CDR3 is CASSSDRGAEAFF. CDR3 DNA sequence: TGTGCCAGCAGCTCGGACAGGGGGGCTGAAGCTTTCTTT.

The V call is TRBV5-4, the J call TRBJ2-6; 7 bases match TRBD1. V was pared by 0 bases and J by 2 bases, with 5 bases of the junction left unmatched. This CDR3 contains 17 residues. Germline CDR1 reads SGHNT; CDR2 reads YYREEE (reference sequence). The CDR3 DNA reads TGTGCCAGCAGCTTGGCCCAGGGGGTAACTGGGGCCAACGTCCTGACTTTC. Translation: CASSLAQGVTGANVLTF.

Note on this clone: One end of the junction does not line up with germline, which may come from a read error. This same CDR3 is encoded by further DNA sequences in the sample. This chain links TRBV11-3 with TRBJ2-7; D may be TRBD2 (5 bases). The CDR3 covers 11 residues. Germline loops: CDR1 SGHNT, CDR2 YENEEA. The CDR3 reads CASSLGLEQYF. DNA for the CDR3: TGTGCCAGCAGTTTAGGACTCGAGCAGTACTTC.

This clone came up a few times. This chain uses TRBV30 with TRBJ1-2, with no clear D. V lost 2 bases to trimming and J lost 2 bases, with 6 bases between them. CDR1 and CDR2 (germline): GTSNPN, SVGIG (reference sequence). The CDR3 contains 12 residues. The CDR3 spells CAWSHSNYGYTF. The CDR3 DNA reads TGTGCCTGGAGTCACAGCAACTATGGCTACACCTTC.

The CDR3 DNA reads TGTGCCAGCTCACCTGCGACCGGGTTAGGCAACGAGCAGTACTTC. This encodes CASSPATGLGNEQYF. This chain links TRBV18 with TRBJ2-7; no firm D call. This CDR3 is built from 15 residues. Trimming pared 3 bases from V and 5 bases from J, leaving 17 bases between. Germline CDR1 reads KGHSH; CDR2 reads LQKENI.

In nucleotides, the CDR3 is TGTGCCAGCAGCGTAGAGCCAGGGGGCGGGAAGACCCAGTACTTC. This encodes CASSVEPGGGKTQYF. The chain links TRBV9 to TRBJ2-5, with 8 bases identical to TRBD1. There are 15 residues in the CDR3. Per germline, CDR1 SGDLS and CDR2 YYNGEE. The V gene end was trimmed by 0 bases and the J gene end by 6 bases; junction bases not matched to a gene: 7.

The CDR3, as DNA: TGTGCCTGGAATCGGGCGGGATCCTCTGGCTACACCTTC. Translation gives CAWNRAGSSGYTF. This sequence joins TRBV30 and TRBJ1-2; D not resolved. Germline CDR1 and CDR2: GTSNPN and SVGIG (reference sequence). The CDR3 consists of 13 residues. Trimming took off 4 bases at V and 7 bases at J, with 16 bases between the two ends. The full variable domain, completed using reference TRBV30 and TRBJ1-2, is SQTIHQWPATLVQPVGSPLSLECTVEGTSNPNLYWYRQAAGRGLQLLFYSVGIGQISSEVPQNLSASRPQDRQFILSSKKLLLSDSGFYLCAWNRAGSSGYTFGSGTRLTVV.

V is TRBV11-2 and J is TRBJ2-2, with unresolved D. Germline CDR1 SGHAT, CDR2 FQNNGV. Deletions cut 2 bases from V and 7 bases from J, with 8 bases between. This CDR3 is 13 amino acids long. CDR3: CASSLSVVGELFF. Here the CDR3 DNA reads TGTGCCAGCAGCTTAAGCGTGGTCGGGGAGCTGTTTTTT. The variable domain in full, completed from reference TRBV11-2 and TRBJ2-2, reads EAGVAQSPRYKIIEKRQSVAFWCNPISGHATLYWYQQILGQGPKLLIQFQNNGVVDDSQLPKDRFSAERLKGVDSTLKIQPAKLEDSAVYLCASSLSVVGELFFGEGSRLTVL.

This clone was seen more than once but under ten times. The chain links TRBV9 to TRBJ2-7; 10 bases agree with TRBD2. CDR1 and CDR2 (germline): SGDLS, YYNGEE. Unmatched junction bases numbered 5, after V lost 2 bases and J lost 0 bases. The CDR3 consists of 16 residues. The CDR3 bases are TGTGCCAGCAGCGTCGGACTAGCGGTTAGCTCCTACGAGCAGTACTTC. Its translation is CASSVGLAVSSYEQYF.

The gene calls are TRBV9 and TRBJ1-2; D unresolved. CDR1 and CDR2 (germline): SGDLS, YYNGEE. The CDR3 is 12 residues long. Trimming removed 0 bases from V and 7 bases from J, with 7 bases in between. The CDR3 nucleotides read TGTGCCAGCAGCGTAGATGGAGGTGGCTACACCTTC. It codes for CASSVDGGGYTF.

This rearrangement joins TRBV19 to TRBJ2-5; TRBD2 agrees at 7 bases. V was pared by 5 bases and J by 4 bases, with 7 bases of the junction left unmatched. In germline, CDR1 is LNHDA, CDR2 SQIVND (reference sequence). This CDR3 region has 14 residues. As DNA, the CDR3 is TGTGCCAGTAGTCCCTCAACGGGGGGAGAGACCCAGTACTTC. Its translation is CASSPSTGGETQYF.

The chain carries TRBV5-1 and TRBJ1-1; perhaps TRBD1 as D (5 bases). The CDR3 consists of 12 residues. The germline V gene encodes CDR1 SGHRS and CDR2 YFSETQ. V lost 5 bases to trimming and J lost 4 bases, with 9 bases between them. The CDR3 DNA is TGCGCCAGCAGTCAAGACAGCACTGAAGCTTTCTTT. Its protein is CASSQDSTEAFF.

The chain links TRBV30 to TRBJ2-1; maybe TRBD2 (6 bases). This CDR3 has 15 residues. The V and J ends lost 4 bases and 3 bases respectively, with 16 bases between them. In germline, CDR1 is GTSNPN, CDR2 SVGIG (reference sequence). The CDR3 reads CAWTPEGSYYNEQFF. CDR3 in DNA: TGTGCCTGGACCCCGGAGGGCTCTTACTACAATGAGCAGTTCTTC.